A single sample is the source of the 16 T cell receptor beta chains below, sequenced in a study of shared clonotypes between healthy human individuals. The repertoire was sequenced with immunoSEQ multiplex PCR; TCRdb's copy has only in-frame clones and lacks some. The table lists approximately 2.1 million clones, 85% to 95% of them singletons. Sequenced sample: naive CD4+ T cells from PBMCs. Regarding subset: CD45RA+ positively selected. The receptors derive from a young man in good health. Some clones in this sample may be carry-over from other donors' samples.

The rearrangement uses TRBV2 and TRBJ1-5; 8 bases match TRBD1. This CDR3 is 14 amino acids long. Germline V lookup: CDR1 SNHLY, CDR2 FYNNEI. The V segment lost 4 bases and the J segment 5 bases; nucleotides outside the gene matches: 4. The CDR3 coding sequence is TGTGCCAGCAGTGCAAACAGGGGGGATCAGCCCCAGCATTTT. Its protein is CASSANRGDQPQHF.

As for this clone: This CDR3 is also generated by other DNA sequences in the sample. This sequence joins TRBV29-1 and TRBJ1-5, with a possible D match to TRBD1 (6 bases). Germline CDR1 SQVTM, CDR2 ANQGSEA. V was trimmed by 6 bases and J by 3 bases, leaving 12 bases between them. This CDR3 spans 13 amino acids. The CDR3 here is CSVAGQFNQPQHF. The CDR3 bases are TGCAGCGTGGCTGGACAGTTCAATCAGCCCCAGCATTTT.

This clone was counted once. V gene TRBV7-9 combines with J gene TRBJ1-1; no clear D gene. This CDR3 has 13 residues. Trimming cost V 5 bases and J 1 base, with 8 bases left between them. The germline V gene has CDR1 SEHNR and CDR2 FQNEAQ (reference sequence). The CDR3: CASSRPGNTEAFF. The CDR3 bases are TGTGCCAGCAGCCGCCCAGGGAACACTGAAGCTTTCTTT.

Details on this clone: Distinct nucleotide sequences in the sample also encode this CDR3. The chain is built from TRBV4-1 and TRBJ1-2; D remains unclear. The CDR3 is 13 residues long. V was cut by 1 base and J by 1 base, with 4 bases left in between. Germline assignment: CDR1 MGHRA and CDR2 YSYEKL. CDR3 residues: CASSQVGNYGYTF. CDR3 sequence (DNA): TGCGCCAGCAGCCAAGTGGGTAACTATGGCTACACCTTC.

The rearrangement joins TRBV29-1 to TRBJ2-3; D uncertain. The V and J ends lost 6 bases and 4 bases respectively, with 14 bases between them. Germline V CDR1 and CDR2: SQVTM, ANQGSEA. The CDR3 consists of 13 residues. The CDR3 region has the DNA TGCAGCGTGCCAAGAAGGCTAGCAGATACGCAGTATTTT. It specifies CSVPRRLADTQYF.

The J gene is TRBJ2-7, the V gene TRBV11-2; no firm D call. The germline V gene encodes CDR1 SGHAT and CDR2 FQNNGV. This CDR3 comprises 15 residues. Between the trimmed V and J ends, which lost 4 bases and 3 bases, there was a span of 16 bases. The CDR3 is CASSSPSRPLYEQYF. In DNA form, the CDR3 reads TGTGCCAGCAGCTCCCCCAGCAGACCGCTCTACGAGCAGTACTTC. Full variable domain (remainder filled in from reference TRBV11-2 and TRBJ2-7): EAGVAQSPRYKIIEKRQSVAFWCNPISGHATLYWYQQILGQGPKLLIQFQNNGVVDDSQLPKDRFSAERLKGVDSTLKIQPAKLEDSAVYLCASSSPSRPLYEQYFGPGTRLTVT.

About this clone itself: Within the sample, other DNA sequences also encode this same CDR3. The chain links TRBV5-4 to TRBJ2-3; 8 nucleotides line up with TRBD2. CDR1 is SGHNT, CDR2 YYREEE, per germline (reference sequence). The CDR3 spans 15 residues. With V trimmed by 5 bases and J by 1 base, 6 bases remained unmatched. CDR3 loop: CASSLSGRGTDTQYF. The CDR3 coding sequence is TGTGCCAGCAGTTTGAGCGGGAGAGGCACAGATACGCAGTATTTT. The full variable domain, rest sourced from reference TRBV5-4 and TRBJ2-3, is ETGVTQSPTHLIKTRGQQVTLRCSSQSGHNTVSWYQQALGQGPQFIFQYYREEENGRGNFPPRFSGLQFPNYSSELNVNALELDDSALYLCASSLSGRGTDTQYFGPGTRLTVL.

J is TRBJ1-2 and V is TRBV13; D possibly corresponds to TRBD1 (5 bases). The CDR3 has 14 residues. Germline loops: CDR1 PRHDT, CDR2 FYEKMQ (reference sequence). V was cut by 1 base and J by 7 bases, with 13 bases left in between. CDR3 region: CASSLDSGRSGYTF. The CDR3 coding sequence is TGTGCCAGCAGCTTAGATTCAGGGCGGAGTGGCTACACCTTC.

The chain combines TRBV7-2 with TRBJ2-1; TRBD2 matches 9 bases. The CDR3 runs 15 residues. V lost 2 bases, J lost 6 bases, and 5 bases stayed unmatched. In germline, CDR1 is SGHTA, CDR2 FQGNSA. CDR3 sequence reads: CASSLLPSGINEQFF. CDR3 DNA sequence: TGTGCCAGCAGCTTACTTCCTAGCGGGATCAATGAGCAGTTCTTC.

This clone is a singleton in its sample. The rearrangement joins TRBV5-1 to TRBJ2-5, with 14 nucleotides matching TRBD2. The CDR3 runs 20 residues. The germline CDR1 and CDR2 sequences are SGHRS and YFSETQ. The V segment lost 4 bases and the J segment 2 bases; nucleotides outside the gene matches: 16. CDR3 DNA sequence: TGCGCCAGCAGCCTTGAAGGACTAGCGGGAGGAGGGGTTAGGCAAGAGACCCAGTACTTC. Its protein product is CASSLEGLAGGGVRQETQYF.

To note about this clone: Other DNA sequences in this sample translate to the same CDR3. The gene calls are TRBV30 and TRBJ1-2; 10 nucleotides align to TRBD1. V lost 5 bases and J lost 0; bases outside the gene matches: 0. This CDR3 is built from 13 residues. Per germline, CDR1 GTSNPN and CDR2 SVGIG (reference sequence). CDR3 protein: CAWGQGANYGYTF. In nucleotides, the CDR3 is TGTGCCTGGGGACAGGGGGCTAACTATGGCTACACCTTC.

The chain employs TRBV15 and TRBJ1-4, with D unclear. Trimming cost V 2 bases and J 2 bases, with 3 bases left between them. The length of the CDR3 is 13 residues. CDR1 LNHNV and CDR2 YYDKDF come from the germline V gene (reference sequence). CDR3 in amino acids: CATSRSTNEKLFF. DNA of the CDR3: TGTGCCACCAGCAGAAGCACTAATGAAAAACTGTTTTTT.

J is TRBJ2-7 and V is TRBV9, with 8 bases lining up with TRBD1. The CDR3 spans 13 residues. Trimming cost V 2 bases and J 7 bases; bases outside gene matches: 5. Germline CDR1 and CDR2: SGDLS and YYNGEE. CDR3 bases: TGTGCCAGCAGCGTCCAGGGGGCGGGGGAGCAGTACTTC. It yields the protein CASSVQGAGEQYF.

J is TRBJ2-1 and V is TRBV7-3; 7 positions match TRBD1. Looked up from germline, CDR1 is SGHTA and CDR2 is FQGTGA. Unmatched junction bases numbered 5, after V lost 2 bases and J lost 10 bases. The CDR3 extends over 13 amino acids. The CDR3 DNA reads TGTGCCAGCAGCTTAGATATACAGGGGGAGCAGTTCTTC. It encodes CASSLDIQGEQFF.

This clone has just a few counts. This CDR3 is also generated by other DNA sequences in the sample. V usage is TRBV5-1 and J usage is TRBJ1-1; no definite D call. The CDR3 sequence is 11 residues long. V dropped 0 bases and J dropped 6 bases, with 3 bases sitting between them. From germline, CDR1 is SGHRS and CDR2 YFSETQ. The CDR3 protein is CASSLGPEAFF. The CDR3 region has the DNA TGCGCCAGCAGCTTGGGGCCTGAAGCTTTCTTT.

This chain joins TRBV28 and TRBJ2-3; TRBD1 is a possible D gene (6 bases). The germline V gene encodes CDR1 MDHEN and CDR2 SYDVKM. V was shortened by 5 bases and J by 1 base, with 19 bases between the two germline ends. This CDR3 is 17 amino acids long. The CDR3 coding sequence is TGTGCCAGCAGTCTGACGACGGACAGCTCCGGCACAGATACGCAGTATTTT. Translating gives CASSLTTDSSGTDTQYF.